One and the same sample provided the 5 T cell receptor beta chains below, sequenced in a study of T-cell memory formation after mild COVID-19. TCRdb re-called the 5' RACE reads through MiXCR, storing one row per CDR3 protein. Of under 200,000 distinct CDR3 sequences listed, 10% to 15% are singletons. The sequenced sample consisted of PBMCs or a T cell subset sorted from them (not recorded which). Receptors were obtained from a man aged 18 to 35 who had mild COVID-19 (a few samples of this study predate the infection). Cell type and time point are not known.

This chain joins TRBV5-1 and TRBJ2-7; D is tentatively TRBD1 or TRBD2 (6 bases each). The CDR3 contains 16 residues. Trimming removed 0 bases from V and 2 bases from J, with 15 bases in between. Germline V gives CDR1 SGHRS, CDR2 YFSETQ. The DNA for the CDR3 is TGCGCCAGCAGCTTGGACCACTTCGGGGGCCCCTACGAGCAGTACTTC. This encodes CASSLDHFGGPYEQYF.

A remark on this clonotype: The junction departs from the called germline gene at one end, perhaps through a read error. The chain employs TRBV9 and TRBJ2-2; D possibly corresponds to TRBD2 (6 bases). This CDR3 contains 19 residues. Germline CDR1 is SGDLS and CDR2 is YYNGEE. CDR3 DNA sequence: TGTGCCTGCAGCGTAGCGGCAGGGAAGGCAGGAACCCCCGGGCAGGAGCTGTTTTTT. This gives the protein CACSVAAGKAGTPGQELFF.

This clonotype has a handful of counts. This chain connects TRBV4-1 to TRBJ1-5; D may be TRBD1 (5 bases). Looked up from germline, CDR1 is MGHRA and CDR2 is YSYEKL. Trimming pared 1 base from V and 7 bases from J, leaving 17 bases between. There are 16 residues in the CDR3. The CDR3 DNA is TGCGCCAGCAGCCAAGTGGGGCAGCGGGCAGGGCAGCCCCAGCATTTT. Its protein is CASSQVGQRAGQPQHF.

This clonotype was seen more than once but under ten times. V is TRBV29-1 and J is TRBJ2-3, with TRBD2 as a possible D gene (7 bases). The CDR3 runs to 12 residues. The V end was cut by 5 bases, the J end by 4 bases, with 10 bases between. Germline V CDR1 and CDR2: SQVTM, ANQGSEA. CDR3 bases: TGCAGCGTTCGAGGGGGGGCAGATACGCAGTATTTT. Translation gives CSVRGGADTQYF.

The sample holds a few counts of this clonotype. The chain couples TRBV6-2 or TRBV6-3 to TRBJ1-1, with 9 positions matching TRBD1. The V gene end was trimmed by 5 bases and the J gene end by 6 bases; junction bases not matched to a gene: 10. Germline CDR1 reads MNHEY; CDR2 reads SVGEGT. CDR3 length equals 15 residues. CDR3 sequence reads: CASSTPRQGVSEAFF. The CDR3 DNA is TGTGCCAGCAGTACCCCGAGACAGGGGGTCTCTGAAGCTTTCTTT.